The clone carrying this T cell receptor (beta chain) appeared a few times. The data stem from a study of T-cell reconstitution after alpha-beta-depleted transplantation in children. The library targeted TCRbeta and was prepared with unique molecular identifiers. TCRdb re-called the PCR reads through MiXCR, storing one row per CDR3 protein. Here the sample spans roughly 500,000 distinct CDR3 sequences, approximately 30% being singletons. Losses at the gene ends were 6 bases for V and 0 bases for J; bases not matched to a gene: 9. CDR1 is MNHEY, CDR2 SVGEGT, per germline. The CDR3 extends over 17 amino acids.

This chain uses TRBV6-2 or TRBV6-3 with TRBJ2-3; the match to TRBD2 covers 10 bases. Material: PBMCs from the stem cell graft donor, obtained from the stem cell graft. The TCR originated in a human donor who donated a stem cell graft to a child with aplastic anemia. The CDR3 DNA reads TGTGCCAGCAGCTCCTCCACTAGCGGGGCTAGCACAGATACGCAGTATTTT. Translated, it gives CASSSSTSGASTDTQYF.